This paragraph reports one T cell receptor beta chain. The data were obtained in a study of shared clonotypes between healthy human individuals. Assay: immunoSEQ multiplex PCR; the TCRdb copy retains only in-frame clones and omits some. The sample has some 690,000 clones, less than 95% seen once. This CDR3 comprises 15 residues. V lost 0 bases and J lost 2, with 12 bases in between. The germline V gene encodes CDR1 SGDLS and CDR2 YYNGEE. The origin of this receptor is a man between 18 and 29 years old in good health. Some clones in this sample may be carry-over from other donors' samples. The sample was memory CD8+ T cells from PBMCs. Subset indicated: CD45RO+ cells pooled with CCR7-negative TemRA cells. The V gene is TRBV9, the J gene TRBJ2-7; TRBD1 is a possible D gene (6 bases). The CDR3: CASSVGAGDTYEQYF. CDR3 DNA: TGTGCCAGCAGCGTAGGTGCAGGGGATACCTACGAGCAGTACTTC.